The sample holds one count of the clone carrying this T cell receptor (beta chain). The data were taken from a study of blood T cell repertoires in COVID-19. Overall study context: Spain, Italy and the United States supplied samples that represented acute and convalescent COVID-19. Sources were T cells, B-cell-depleted T cells, or PBMCs; the material itself was cDNA or gDNA.

In the study's own analysis: Amplification of reference gene primers provided the estimated nucleated cell counts. Libraries were prepared by immunoSEQ multiplex PCR; TCRdb keeps only in-frame clonotypes and omits some of them. V, J and clone size were drawn from that table, and D and trimming were deduced from the DNA. The sample includes 100,000 to 150,000 clones, 75% to 90% seen only once; the top ten take 3.2%. Seattle enrolled patients during active infection and tracked them longitudinally. CDR3 length equals 14 residues. Germline-derived CDR1 and CDR2 are MNHEY and SVGEGT. The V and J ends lost 4 bases and 6 bases respectively, with 12 bases between them.

The origin of this receptor is a woman of 80 years or more with COVID-19, enrolled during active disease. The chain recombines TRBV6-2 or TRBV6-3 with TRBJ2-2; a weak D match, TRBD2 (6 bases). The sample consisted of peripheral blood. CDR3 residues: CASSWGVSSGELFF. The CDR3 bases are TGTGCCAGCAGTTGGGGGGTCAGTTCCGGGGAGCTGTTTTTT.